A selection of T cell receptor beta chains follows, all from one sample in a study of control samples from healthy donors and cancer patients. The protocol was immunoSEQ multiplex PCR, while the TCRdb copy is restricted to in-frame clones and leaves out a portion. The sample contains 8,000 to 13,000 clones, just over 90% of which appear only once. The sequenced sample consisted of PBMCs. These receptors all stem from a man between 60 and 75 years old with colorectal cancer. The CDR3 runs from the conserved cysteine through the conserved F or W. D genes are given only for firm matches. Rows give clone size only sometimes, using once, few, many, or a class for an expanded clone.

v_gene: TRBV4-1
j_gene: TRBJ2-5
d_gene: TRBD1
abundance: .
CDR3nt: TGCGCCAGCAGCTCCCGACAGGGACAAGAGACCCAGTACTTC
CDR3aa: CASSSRQGQETQYF

v_gene: TRBV29-1
j_gene: TRBJ2-1
d_gene: TRBD2
abundance: .
CDR3nt: TGCAGCGCTCTAGGCGGCGGGGGGGCAGTCTACAATGAGCAGTTCTTC
CDR3aa: CSALGGGGAVYNEQFF

v_gene: TRBV18
j_gene: TRBJ1-1
d_gene: .
abundance: .
CDR3nt: TGTGCCAGCTCACCCACCCCGCAGACGAACACTGAAGCTTTCTTT
CDR3aa: CASSPTPQTNTEAFF

v_gene: TRBV4-1
j_gene: TRBJ2-5
d_gene: .
abundance: .
CDR3nt: TGCGCCAGCAGCCAACCTACCGCCAAGGACAGTGTCCGGAGGGAGACCCAGTACTTC
CDR3aa: CASSQPTAKDSVRRETQYF

v_gene: TRBV5-1
j_gene: TRBJ1-1
d_gene: .
abundance: .
CDR3nt: TGCGCCAGCAGCCAACTAGAGAGAGGGACGGGGACTGAAGCTTTCTTT
CDR3aa: CASSQLERGTGTEAFF

v_gene: TRBV7-9
j_gene: TRBJ2-3
d_gene: .
abundance: once
CDR3nt: TGTGCCAGCAGCCCAATAATGGGAAGATCTGGTACAGATACGCAGTATTTT
CDR3aa: CASSPIMGRSGTDTQYF

v_gene: TRBV4-3
j_gene: TRBJ2-7
d_gene: TRBD1
abundance: .
CDR3nt: TGCGCCAGCAGCCTTTTTTTAGGGGGCGGCTACGAGCAGTACTTC
CDR3aa: CASSLFLGGGYEQYF

v_gene: TRBV3-1/TRBV3-2
j_gene: TRBJ1-4
d_gene: .
abundance: .
CDR3nt: TGTGCCAGCAGCCAGGAGGGGGGGACCGATGAAAAACTGTTTTTT
CDR3aa: CASSQEGGTDEKLFF

v_gene: TRBV28
j_gene: TRBJ1-1
d_gene: TRBD1
abundance: .
CDR3nt: TGTGCCAGCAGTTTGACAGGGGCGAACACTGAAGCTTTCTTT
CDR3aa: CASSLTGANTEAFF

v_gene: TRBV4-3
j_gene: TRBJ1-4
d_gene: TRBD1
abundance: .
CDR3nt: TGCGCCAGCAGCAACACAGGGGGTACTAATGAAAAACTGTTTTTT
CDR3aa: CASSNTGGTNEKLFF

v_gene: TRBV24-1
j_gene: TRBJ1-1
d_gene: .
abundance: .
CDR3nt: TGTGCCACCTTACGGTTCACTGAAGCTTTCTTT
CDR3aa: CATLRFTEAFF

v_gene: TRBV9
j_gene: TRBJ1-3
d_gene: .
abundance: .
CDR3nt: TGTGCCAGCAGCGTAGAAGGAGTCTCTGGAAACACCATATATTTT
CDR3aa: CASSVEGVSGNTIYF

v_gene: TRBV19
j_gene: TRBJ1-5
d_gene: TRBD1
abundance: once
CDR3nt: TGTGCCAGTAGTAGCGGACAGGGAAGCAATCAGCCCCAGCATTTT
CDR3aa: CASSSGQGSNQPQHF

v_gene: TRBV4-3
j_gene: TRBJ1-1
d_gene: .
abundance: .
CDR3nt: TGCGCCAGCAGCCAAACACCTCGGGGGACTGAAGCTTTCTTT
CDR3aa: CASSQTPRGTEAFF

v_gene: TRBV6-5
j_gene: TRBJ1-1
d_gene: .
abundance: once
CDR3nt: TGTGCCAGCAGGAAGACGCGGGGTGACACTGAAGCTTTCTTT
CDR3aa: CASRKTRGDTEAFF

v_gene: TRBV5-1
j_gene: TRBJ2-7
d_gene: .
abundance: .
CDR3nt: TGCGCCAGCAGACCGGACATCCTAAGCTCCTACGAGCAGTACTTC
CDR3aa: CASRPDILSSYEQYF

v_gene: TRBV7-3
j_gene: TRBJ1-3
d_gene: .
abundance: .
CDR3nt: TGTGCCAGCAGCTTAGGACAGAGCTCTGGAAACACCATATATTTT
CDR3aa: CASSLGQSSGNTIYF

v_gene: TRBV4-2
j_gene: TRBJ1-5
d_gene: TRBD1
abundance: .
CDR3nt: TGTGCCAGCAGCAACCGGGACAGGGACAATCAGCCCCAGCATTTT
CDR3aa: CASSNRDRDNQPQHF

v_gene: TRBV5-8
j_gene: TRBJ1-2
d_gene: .
abundance: .
CDR3nt: TGTGCCAGCAGCTTGGCGGACGGGCTCGGGGGCTACACCTTC
CDR3aa: CASSLADGLGGYTF

v_gene: TRBV4-3
j_gene: TRBJ2-7
d_gene: .
abundance: .
CDR3nt: TGCGCCAGCAGCCAAGGTCAAGCTAGACGAGGCTACGAGCAGTACTTC
CDR3aa: CASSQGQARRGYEQYF

v_gene: TRBV6-5
j_gene: TRBJ1-1
d_gene: .
abundance: .
CDR3nt: TGTGCCAGCAGCCTGGGTGAGGGCCCAACTGAAGCTTTCTTT
CDR3aa: CASSLGEGPTEAFF

v_gene: TRBV19
j_gene: TRBJ1-2
d_gene: TRBD1
abundance: .
CDR3nt: TGTGCCAGTAGTCCGCGGGACAGGGGGATTGGCTACACCTTC
CDR3aa: CASSPRDRGIGYTF